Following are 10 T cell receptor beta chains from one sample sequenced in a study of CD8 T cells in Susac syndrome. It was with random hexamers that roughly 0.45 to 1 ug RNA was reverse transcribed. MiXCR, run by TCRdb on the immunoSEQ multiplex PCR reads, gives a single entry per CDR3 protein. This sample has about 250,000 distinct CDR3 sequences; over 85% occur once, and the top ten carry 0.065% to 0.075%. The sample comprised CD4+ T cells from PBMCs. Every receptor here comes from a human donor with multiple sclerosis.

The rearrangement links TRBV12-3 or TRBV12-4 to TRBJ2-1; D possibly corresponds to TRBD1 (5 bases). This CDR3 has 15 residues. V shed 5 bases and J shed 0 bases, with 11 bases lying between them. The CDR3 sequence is CASSPREFSYNEQFF. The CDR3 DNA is TGTGCCAGCAGTCCCAGGGAATTCTCCTACAATGAGCAGTTCTTC.

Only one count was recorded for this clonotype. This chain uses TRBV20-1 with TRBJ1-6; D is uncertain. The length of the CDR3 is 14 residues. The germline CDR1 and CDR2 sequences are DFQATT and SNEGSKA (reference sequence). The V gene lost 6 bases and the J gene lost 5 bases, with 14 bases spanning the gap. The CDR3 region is CSATTGLHNSPLHF. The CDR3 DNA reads TGCAGTGCAACGACGGGCCTACATAATTCACCCCTCCACTTT.

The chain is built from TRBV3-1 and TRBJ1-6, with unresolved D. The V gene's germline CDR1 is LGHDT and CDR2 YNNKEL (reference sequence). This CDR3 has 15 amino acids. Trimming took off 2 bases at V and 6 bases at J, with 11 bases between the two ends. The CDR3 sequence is CASSQRRGSNSPLHF. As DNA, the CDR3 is TGTGCCAGCAGCCAAAGGCGAGGGTCTAATTCACCCCTCCACTTT.

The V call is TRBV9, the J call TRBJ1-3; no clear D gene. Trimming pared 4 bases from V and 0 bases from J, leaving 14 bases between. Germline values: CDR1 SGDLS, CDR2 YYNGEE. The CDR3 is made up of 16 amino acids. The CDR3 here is CASSPPASHSGNTIYF. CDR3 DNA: TGTGCCAGCAGCCCTCCAGCGTCCCACTCTGGAAACACCATATATTTT.

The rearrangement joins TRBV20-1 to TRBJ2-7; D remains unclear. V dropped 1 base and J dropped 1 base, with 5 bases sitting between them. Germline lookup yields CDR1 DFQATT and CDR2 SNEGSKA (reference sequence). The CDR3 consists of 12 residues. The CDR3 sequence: CSARGASYEQYF. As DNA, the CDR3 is TGCAGTGCTAGAGGGGCATCCTACGAGCAGTACTTC.

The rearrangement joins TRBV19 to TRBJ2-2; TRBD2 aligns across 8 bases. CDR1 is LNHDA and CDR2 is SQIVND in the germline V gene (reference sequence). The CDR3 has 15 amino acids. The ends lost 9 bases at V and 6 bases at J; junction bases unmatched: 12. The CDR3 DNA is TGTGCCAGCCCCGGGACTAGGCTGGTGGCCGGGGAGCTGTTTTTT. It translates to CASPGTRLVAGELFF.

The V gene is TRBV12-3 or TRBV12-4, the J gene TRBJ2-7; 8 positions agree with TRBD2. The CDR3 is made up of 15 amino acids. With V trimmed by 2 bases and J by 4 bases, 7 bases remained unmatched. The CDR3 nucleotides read TGTGCCAGCAGTTTATATTCCGAGCGGGAGTACGAGCAGTACGTC. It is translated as CASSLYSEREYEQYV.

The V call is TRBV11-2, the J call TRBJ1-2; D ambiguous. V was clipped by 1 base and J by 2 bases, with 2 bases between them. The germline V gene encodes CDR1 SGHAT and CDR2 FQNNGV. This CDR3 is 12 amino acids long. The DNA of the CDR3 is TGTGCCAGCAGCTTAGGGAACTATGGCTACACCTTC. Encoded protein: CASSLGNYGYTF. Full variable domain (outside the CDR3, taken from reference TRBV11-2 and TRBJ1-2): EAGVAQSPRYKIIEKRQSVAFWCNPISGHATLYWYQQILGQGPKLLIQFQNNGVVDDSQLPKDRFSAERLKGVDSTLKIQPAKLEDSAVYLCASSLGNYGYTFGSGTRLTVV.

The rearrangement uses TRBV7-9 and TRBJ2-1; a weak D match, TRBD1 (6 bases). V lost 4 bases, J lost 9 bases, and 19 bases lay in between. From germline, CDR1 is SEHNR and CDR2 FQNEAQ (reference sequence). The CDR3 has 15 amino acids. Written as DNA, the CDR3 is TGTGCCAGCAGCTCCCTCTCTCACAGGGAGTCTGAGCAGTTCTTC. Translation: CASSSLSHRESEQFF.

This chain's CDR3 is CASSFSGDEQYF. CDR3 nucleotide sequence: TGTGCCAGCAGCTTTTCAGGGGACGAGCAGTACTTC. The rearrangement links TRBV7-9 to TRBJ2-7, with D tentatively TRBD1 (6 bases). This CDR3 is 12 amino acids long. From germline, CDR1 is SEHNR and CDR2 FQNEAQ (reference sequence). V was pared by 3 bases and J by 5 bases, with 8 bases between. The full variable domain, with the rest looked up from reference TRBV7-9 and TRBJ2-7, is DTGVSQNPRHKITKRGQNVTFRCDPISEHNRLYWYRQTLGQGPEFLTYFQNEAQLEKSRLLSDRFSAERPKGSFSTLEIQRTEQGDSAMYLCASSFSGDEQYFGPGTRLTVT.